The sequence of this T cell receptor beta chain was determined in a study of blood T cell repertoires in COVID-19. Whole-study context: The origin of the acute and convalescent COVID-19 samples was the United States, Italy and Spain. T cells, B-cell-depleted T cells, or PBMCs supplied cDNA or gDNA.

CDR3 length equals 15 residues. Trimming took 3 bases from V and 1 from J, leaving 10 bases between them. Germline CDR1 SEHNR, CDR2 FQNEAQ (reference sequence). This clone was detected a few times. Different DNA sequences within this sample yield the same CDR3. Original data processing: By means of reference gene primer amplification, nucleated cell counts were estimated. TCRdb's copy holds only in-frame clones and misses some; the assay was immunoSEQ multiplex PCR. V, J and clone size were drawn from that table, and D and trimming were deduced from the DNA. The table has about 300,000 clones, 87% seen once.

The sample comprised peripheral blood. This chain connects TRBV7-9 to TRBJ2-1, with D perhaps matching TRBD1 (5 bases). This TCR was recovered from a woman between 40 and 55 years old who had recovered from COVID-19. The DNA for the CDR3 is TGTGCCAGCAGCTTGACGCAGGGATCCTACAATGAGCAGTTCTTC. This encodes CASSLTQGSYNEQFF.